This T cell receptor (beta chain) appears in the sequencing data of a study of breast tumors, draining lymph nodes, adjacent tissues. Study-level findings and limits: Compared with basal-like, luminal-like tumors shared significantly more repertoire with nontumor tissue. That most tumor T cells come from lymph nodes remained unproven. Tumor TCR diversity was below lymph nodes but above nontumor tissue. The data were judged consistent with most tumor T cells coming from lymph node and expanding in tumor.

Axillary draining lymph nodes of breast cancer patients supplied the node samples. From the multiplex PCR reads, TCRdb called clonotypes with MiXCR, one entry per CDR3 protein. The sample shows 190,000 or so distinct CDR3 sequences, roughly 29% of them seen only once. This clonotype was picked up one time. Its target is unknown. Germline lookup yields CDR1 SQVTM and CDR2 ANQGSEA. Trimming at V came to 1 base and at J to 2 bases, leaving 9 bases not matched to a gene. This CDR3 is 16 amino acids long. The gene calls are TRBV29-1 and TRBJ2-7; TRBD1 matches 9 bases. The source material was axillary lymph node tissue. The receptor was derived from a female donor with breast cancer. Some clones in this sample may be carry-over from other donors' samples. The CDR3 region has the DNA TGCAGCGTTGAAGGCTCATCCGGGACAGGGACCTACGAGCAGTACTTC. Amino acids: CSVEGSSGTGTYEQYF.